The clone carrying this T cell receptor beta chain was seen a few times. This table comes from immunoSEQ multiplex PCR, and its TCRdb copy is limited to in-frame clones, with some not included. The repertoire holds around 220,000 clones, with about 85% as singletons. These data come from a study of blood T cell repertoires in COVID-19. V was trimmed by 3 bases and J by 3 bases, leaving 17 bases between them. The CDR3 runs 17 residues. Per germline, CDR1 MDHEN and CDR2 SYDVKM. The sequence derives from a woman aged 45-59 years with COVID-19, enrolled during active disease. The sample was peripheral blood. The V and J genes are TRBV28 and TRBJ1-4, with D tentatively TRBD1 (6 bases). The CDR3 sequence: CASSLIRGNWANEKLFF. The DNA of the CDR3 is TGTGCCAGCAGTTTGATAAGGGGGAATTGGGCTAATGAAAAACTGTTTTTT.